This record covers a single TCR beta chain. One junction end does not reproduce the germline sequence, and a read error may be involved. Produced via immunoSEQ multiplex PCR; TCRdb's table is partial and in-frame only. The table shows fewer than 250,000 clones, with approximately 84% occurring only once. The data belong to a study of blood T cell repertoires in COVID-19. From germline, CDR1 is SGHTA and CDR2 FQGNSA. The CDR3 length is 14 residues. V gene TRBV7-2 combines with J gene TRBJ1-2; TRBD1 aligns across 9 bases. The TCR originated in a woman in her 30s who had recovered from COVID-19. The sequencing sample was made of PBMCs or T cells enriched from blood (not recorded which). The CDR3 spells CASTLAGTGPGYTF. CDR3 bases: TGTGCCAGCACCTTAGCGGGGACAGGGCCCGGCTACACCTTC.